The clone carrying this T cell receptor beta chain turned up a few times. This sample was taken from a study of T-cell memory formation after mild COVID-19. Study overall: Clusters of TCRs were largely donor specific.

With constant-segment primers, 5'RACE yielded cDNA libraries of TCR alpha and TCR beta that carried sample barcodes and UMIs. TCRdb re-derived calls from the 5' RACE reads in MiXCR, one entry per CDR3 protein. The table lists 100,000 to 130,000 distinct CDR3 sequences, 13% to 15% of them singletons. The CDR3 runs 16 residues. The germline CDR1 and CDR2 sequences are DFQATT and SNEGSKA (reference sequence). Deletions cut 3 bases from V and 0 bases from J, with 15 bases between. V usage is TRBV20-1 and J usage is TRBJ2-1; D is perhaps TRBD1 (5 bases). The source of this sequence is a man between 18 and 29 years old who had mild COVID-19 (a few samples of this study predate the infection). Cell type and time point are not known. Sequenced sample: PBMCs or a T cell subset sorted from them (not recorded which). CDR3 coding DNA: TGCAGTGCTAGTCCCTTTAGGGGAAGCTCCTACAATGAGCAGTTCTTC. Translating it yields CSASPFRGSSYNEQFF.